Following are 28 T cell receptor beta chains from one sample sequenced in a study of T cell responses to AZD1222 COVID-19 vaccine. Only in-frame clones appear in the TCRdb table, and some are missing; sequencing was by immunoSEQ multiplex PCR. This table holds more than 65,000 clones, approximately 78% found once. The material sequenced was peripheral blood, taken on day 0 of AZD1222 vaccination. These receptors all stem from an adult in good health.

The rearrangement joins TRBV3-1 (or the pseudogene TRBV3-2) to TRBJ2-3; TRBD2 might be the D (5 bases). The CDR3 has 14 residues. Looked up from germline, CDR1 is LGHDT and CDR2 is YNNKEL (reference sequence). V was shortened by 1 base and J by 0 bases, with 5 bases between the two germline ends. As DNA, the CDR3 is TGTGCCAGCAGCCAAGGGACTAGCACAGATACGCAGTATTTT. Translation gives CASSQGTSTDTQYF.

This clone has a handful of counts. This chain joins TRBV24-1 and TRBJ2-1; TRBD2 matches 8 bases. The germline gives CDR1 KGHDR, CDR2 SFDVKD. CDR3 size: 14 residues. With 4 bases clipped from V and 6 bases from J, the junction kept 4 bases outside the gene matches. The DNA of the CDR3 is TGTGCCACCAGTGACCCGCGGGGGGCCAATGAGCAGTTCTTC. It specifies CATSDPRGANEQFF.

The V and J genes are TRBV7-2 and TRBJ2-3; no clear D gene. V lost 5 bases and J 7 bases, leaving 10 bases between the germline ends. Per the germline V gene, CDR1 is SGHTA and CDR2 is FQGNSA. CDR3 length: 12 amino acids. The CDR3 DNA reads TGTGCCAGCAGCCCTTCTGGGTATACGCAGTATTTT. It translates to CASSPSGYTQYF. The full variable domain, its missing parts supplied by reference TRBV7-2 and TRBJ2-3, is GAGVSQSPSNKVTEKGKDVELRCDPISGHTALYWYRQSLGQGLEFLIYFQGNSAPDKSGLPSDRFSAERTGGSVSTLTIQRTQQEDSAVYLCASSPSGYTQYFGPGTRLTVL.

The chain is built from TRBV11-2 and TRBJ2-7; TRBD1 agrees at 12 bases. Germline V CDR1 and CDR2: SGHAT, FQNNGV. The CDR3 is made up of 16 amino acids. The V gene end was trimmed by 2 bases and the J gene end by 5 bases; junction bases not matched to a gene: 7. The CDR3 nucleotides read TGTGCCAGCAGCTTAATAGGGACAGGGGGCCTAGACGAGCAGTACTTC. This codes for CASSLIGTGGLDEQYF.

The chain recombines TRBV10-3 with TRBJ1-3; no definite D call. Germline values: CDR1 ENHRY, CDR2 SYGVKD. The CDR3 is made up of 16 amino acids. V lost 8 bases to trimming and J lost 1 base, with 18 bases between them. The CDR3 protein is CAIAGWDRGSGNTIYF. In DNA, the CDR3 is TGTGCCATCGCTGGTTGGGATCGGGGATCTGGAAACACCATATATTTT.

This clone was seen more than once but under ten times. The CDR3 nucleotides read TGTGCCAGCAGCTTAGGCAGGGATGAAAACATTCAGTACTTC. As protein: CASSLGRDENIQYF. The rearrangement uses TRBV7-9 and TRBJ2-4; D perhaps matches TRBD1 (5 bases). Trimming removed 1 base from V and 5 bases from J, with 9 bases in between. The CDR3 runs 14 residues. CDR1 SEHNR and CDR2 FQNEAQ come from the germline V gene (reference sequence).

With regard to this clone: Its ends do not fully match the called genes, so a read error is possible. V usage is TRBV6-5 and J usage is TRBJ2-7; weak D call: TRBD2 (6 bases). CDR1 and CDR2 (germline): MNHEY, SVGAGI. CDR3 length: 14 residues. CDR3 coding DNA: TGTGCCAACAGTTTCACCGGGAGCTCCTACGAGCAGTACTTC. This sequence encodes CANSFTGSSYEQYF.

J is TRBJ2-3 and V is TRBV30, with a possible D match to TRBD2 (6 bases). V was cut by 0 bases and J by 1 base, with 14 bases left in between. CDR3 length equals 16 residues. Germline CDR1 GTSNPN, CDR2 SVGIG (reference sequence). The CDR3 DNA is TGTGCCTGGAGTGTACTTTTTCCGGGAGGCACAGATACGCAGTATTTT. The encoded protein is CAWSVLFPGGTDTQYF. Variable domain in full (rest from reference TRBV30 and TRBJ2-3): SQTIHQWPATLVQPVGSPLSLECTVEGTSNPNLYWYRQAAGRGLQLLFYSVGIGQISSEVPQNLSASRPQDRQFILSSKKLLLSDSGFYLCAWSVLFPGGTDTQYFGPGTRLTVL.

The genes are TRBV5-6 and TRBJ1-5, with 7 bases fitting TRBD1. V trimming: 3 bases; J trimming: 4 bases; junction bases outside the gene matches: 4. The CDR3 consists of 14 residues. In germline, CDR1 is SGHDT, CDR2 YYEEEE. The CDR3 loop is CASSSGQRNQPQHF. In DNA, the CDR3 is TGTGCCAGCAGCTCGGGACAGAGAAATCAGCCCCAGCATTTT.

V usage is TRBV11-3 and J usage is TRBJ2-1, with 16 positions matching TRBD2. This CDR3 is built from 16 residues. CDR1 and CDR2 from the germline V gene are SGHNT and YENEEA. The ends lost 0 bases at V and 9 bases at J; junction bases unmatched: 2. The CDR3 reads CASSLDGTSGRGEQFF. The CDR3 DNA follows: TGTGCCAGCAGCTTAGATGGGACTAGCGGGAGGGGTGAGCAGTTCTTC.

This chain connects TRBV6-5 to TRBJ1-2; D gene unclear. Trimming removed 6 bases from V and 0 bases from J, with 14 bases in between. The CDR3 runs 15 residues. Germline V gene data show CDR1 as MNHEY and CDR2 as SVGAGI. CDR3 protein: CASRGGRVTNYGYTF. Here the CDR3 DNA reads TGTGCCAGCAGGGGCGGAAGGGTCACTAACTATGGCTACACCTTC.

Details on this clone: One end of the junction fails to match germline, which may point to a read error. The chain uses TRBV10-1 and TRBJ1-1; D unresolved. CDR1 WNHNN and CDR2 SYGVQD come from the germline V gene (reference sequence). This CDR3 contains 8 residues. This chain's CDR3 is CATTVTGF. In DNA, the CDR3 is TGCGCCACAACTGTCACCGGTTTT.

V usage is TRBV3-1 (or the pseudogene TRBV3-2) and J usage is TRBJ2-1; D call uncertain. The CDR3 totals 15 residues. Per the germline V gene, CDR1 is LGHDT and CDR2 is YNNKEL (reference sequence). Between the trimmed V and J ends, which lost 2 bases and 0 bases, there was a span of 8 bases. The DNA of the CDR3 is TGTGCCAGCAGCCAACTAGAATTCTCCTACAATGAGCAGTTCTTC. It is translated as CASSQLEFSYNEQFF.

The sample holds one count of this clone. J is TRBJ2-7 and V is TRBV28, with 11 bases aligning to TRBD2. This CDR3 contains 15 residues. Per the germline V gene, CDR1 is MDHEN and CDR2 is SYDVKM. J lost 3 bases, V lost 6 bases, and 7 bases had no gene match. As DNA, the CDR3 is TGTGCCAGCAGGGACTCGGGACTAGCGGACTACGAGCAGTACTTC. Its protein is CASRDSGLADYEQYF.

The chain is built from TRBV27 and TRBJ1-2, with D possibly matching TRBD1 (5 bases). The germline CDR1 and CDR2 sequences are MNHEY and SMNVEV (reference sequence). V was cut by 2 bases and J by 1 base, with 17 bases left in between. This CDR3 contains 17 residues. The CDR3 here is CASSLGAGNGHNYGYTF. The CDR3 nucleotides read TGTGCCAGCAGTTTAGGGGCAGGGAATGGGCATAACTATGGCTACACCTTC.

The CDR3 here is CASSLNRGEKLFF. As DNA, the CDR3 is TGTGCCAGCAGTCTCAACAGGGGCGAAAAACTGTTTTTT. V usage is TRBV27 and J usage is TRBJ1-4; 7 bases match TRBD1. The trim removed 5 bases at V and 8 bases at J, leaving 5 bases unmatched. Germline V CDR1 and CDR2: MNHEY, SMNVEV (reference sequence). The CDR3 has 13 residues. The whole variable domain, filled in from reference TRBV27 and TRBJ1-4, reads EAQVTQNPRYLITVTGKKLTVTCSQNMNHEYMSWYRQDPGLGLRQIYYSMNVEVTDKGDVPEGYKVSRKEKRNFPLILESPSPNQTSLYFCASSLNRGEKLFFGSGTQLSVL.

The chain joins TRBV4-3 to TRBJ2-2, with TRBD2 identical over 9 bases. This CDR3 contains 17 residues. V trimming: 2 bases; J trimming: 6 bases; junction bases outside the gene matches: 10. Germline CDR1 is LGHNA and CDR2 is YSLEER. In DNA, the CDR3 is TGCGCCAGCAGCCAAATACTTGGGACTAGCCTCCCCGGGGAGCTGTTTTTT. Amino acids: CASSQILGTSLPGELFF.

The chain links TRBV12-3 or TRBV12-4 to TRBJ1-1; no definite D call. The V end was cut by 3 bases, the J end by 8 bases, with 7 bases between. The CDR3 is 11 residues long. In DNA, the CDR3 is TGTGCCAGCAGTTTTCGGCAGGAAGCTTTCTTT. Its translation: CASSFRQEAFF.

The J gene is TRBJ2-2, the V gene TRBV7-8; D may match TRBD1 or TRBD2 (5 bases each). CDR1 is SGHVS, CDR2 FQNEAQ, per germline. The length of the CDR3 is 18 residues. With 2 bases removed from V and 1 base from J, the gap between germline ends came to 17 bases. CDR3 sequence: CASSLRDPGRVNTGELFF. The DNA for the CDR3 is TGTGCCAGCAGCTTACGGGATCCGGGGCGGGTGAACACCGGGGAGCTGTTTTTT.

The gene calls are TRBV7-2 and TRBJ2-2; D remains ambiguous. The V and J ends lost 5 bases and 6 bases respectively, with 10 bases between them. This CDR3 is 13 amino acids long. CDR1 and CDR2 from the germline V gene are SGHTA and FQGNSA. CDR3 coding DNA: TGTGCCAGCAGCACCCCTCCGGCCGGGGAGCTGTTTTTT. Amino acid sequence: CASSTPPAGELFF.

In DNA, the CDR3 is TGTGCCAGCAGCCGGGCCAGCCGCTCCTACAATGAGCAGTTCTTC. Its protein product is CASSRASRSYNEQFF. V gene TRBV9 combines with J gene TRBJ2-1; D call uncertain. Trimming stripped 4 bases from V and 0 bases from J, with 11 bases between. CDR1 SGDLS and CDR2 YYNGEE come from the germline V gene. This CDR3 spans 15 amino acids.

The CDR3 bases are TGTGCCAGCAGAAAGACAGGCTCCTATGGCTACACCTTC. This translates into CASRKTGSYGYTF. The chain employs TRBV6-5 and TRBJ1-2, with D maybe TRBD1 (6 bases). V lost 6 bases to trimming and J lost 4 bases, with 12 bases between them. The CDR3 is 13 amino acids. CDR1 and CDR2 from the germline V gene are MNHEY and SVGAGI.

The rearrangement uses TRBV3-1 (or the pseudogene TRBV3-2) and TRBJ2-3; the D is unclear. Trimming took off 1 base at V and 0 bases at J, with 5 bases between the two ends. CDR1 and CDR2 from the germline V gene are LGHDT and YNNKEL (reference sequence). The CDR3 runs to 14 residues. The CDR3 DNA is TGTGCCAGCAGCCAAGTCGGGAGCACAGATACGCAGTATTTT. Translating gives CASSQVGSTDTQYF.

V gene TRBV10-1 combines with J gene TRBJ1-4; 9 bases are a match to TRBD1. J was trimmed by 2 bases and V by 6 bases; bases with no gene match: 4. Germline V lookup: CDR1 WNHNN, CDR2 SYGVQD (reference sequence). The CDR3 totals 15 residues. The CDR3 loop is CASRGQGSTNEKLFF. The CDR3 coding sequence is TGCGCCAGCAGGGGACAGGGCAGCACTAATGAAAAACTGTTTTTT.

This chain connects TRBV7-9 to TRBJ1-2, with D hard to call. The CDR3 is 15 amino acids. V shed 2 bases and J shed 0 bases, with 10 bases lying between them. Germline CDR1 reads SEHNR; CDR2 reads FQNEAQ (reference sequence). DNA for the CDR3: TGTGCCAGCAGCTTATGGGCGGACTCTAACTATGGCTACACCTTC. It yields the protein CASSLWADSNYGYTF.

V usage is TRBV19 and J usage is TRBJ2-2; 7 nucleotides agree with TRBD2. Germline CDR1 and CDR2: LNHDA and SQIVND (reference sequence). The CDR3 spans 13 residues. V was pared by 5 bases and J by 5 bases, with 2 bases of the junction left unmatched. CDR3 residues: CASSLGRTGELFF. The CDR3 coding sequence is TGTGCCAGTAGTCTCGGGAGGACCGGGGAGCTGTTTTTT. Full variable domain (outside the CDR3, taken from reference TRBV19 and TRBJ2-2): DGGITQSPKYLFRKEGQNVTLSCEQNLNHDAMYWYRQDPGQGLRLIYYSQIVNDFQKGDIAEGYSVSREKKESFPLTVTSAQKNPTAFYLCASSLGRTGELFFGEGSRLTVL.

This clone was observed a single time. V is TRBV4-3 and J is TRBJ1-2; D remains unclear. The germline gives CDR1 LGHNA, CDR2 YSLEER. The CDR3 contains 15 residues. Trimming removed 1 base from V and 2 bases from J, with 11 bases in between. The CDR3 nucleotides are TGCGCCAGCAGCCAAGTCGAGCGACACAACTATGGCTACACCTTC. Its protein product is CASSQVERHNYGYTF.

V gene TRBV4-2 combines with J gene TRBJ2-7; a possible D gene is TRBD1 (5 bases). The length of the CDR3 is 13 residues. V was clipped by 0 bases and J by 6 bases, with 9 bases between them. Germline CDR1 is LGHNA and CDR2 is YNFKEQ. The CDR3 coding sequence is TGTGCCAGCAGCCAAGAAATCAGGGTCGAGCAGTACTTC. This codes for CASSQEIRVEQYF.